This T cell receptor (beta chain) is drawn from a study of shared clonotypes between healthy human individuals. Whole-study findings and limits: Few donors restricted represented genetic and exposure-history diversity. Clonotypes which were not shared had lower generation probabilities than clonotypes that all four donors shared.

V was clipped by 10 bases and J by 7 bases; unmatched bases: 12. CDR3 length: 15 amino acids. The assay used deep level. Replicate sorted-subset PCRs were loaded with roughly 200 ng DNA, 30,000 or so T cell genomes. TCRdb's table, derived via immunoSEQ multiplex PCR, lists solely in-frame clones and lacks some. This sample carries 2 million to 2.5 million clones, 90% to 95% of them seen once, and the ten largest clones take roughly 1.7%. This clone is a singleton in its sample. Its antigen is as yet unknown. Naive-designated CD8 cells lacked CD45RO, were positively enriched for CCR7, and omitted terminally differentiated effector memory CD45RA+ cells.

The source is a man aged 18 to 29 in good health. Some clones in this sample may be carry-over from other donors' samples. The sequencing input was naive CD8+ T cells from PBMCs. V and J are TRBV23-1 and TRBJ1-4; 10 nucleotides match TRBD1. TRBV23-1 is an open reading frame whose function is uncertain. For the CDR3, the DNA is TGCGCCACCAGACCGGGGACAGGGGATGGTGAAAAACTGTTTTTT. This sequence encodes CATRPGTGDGEKLFF.